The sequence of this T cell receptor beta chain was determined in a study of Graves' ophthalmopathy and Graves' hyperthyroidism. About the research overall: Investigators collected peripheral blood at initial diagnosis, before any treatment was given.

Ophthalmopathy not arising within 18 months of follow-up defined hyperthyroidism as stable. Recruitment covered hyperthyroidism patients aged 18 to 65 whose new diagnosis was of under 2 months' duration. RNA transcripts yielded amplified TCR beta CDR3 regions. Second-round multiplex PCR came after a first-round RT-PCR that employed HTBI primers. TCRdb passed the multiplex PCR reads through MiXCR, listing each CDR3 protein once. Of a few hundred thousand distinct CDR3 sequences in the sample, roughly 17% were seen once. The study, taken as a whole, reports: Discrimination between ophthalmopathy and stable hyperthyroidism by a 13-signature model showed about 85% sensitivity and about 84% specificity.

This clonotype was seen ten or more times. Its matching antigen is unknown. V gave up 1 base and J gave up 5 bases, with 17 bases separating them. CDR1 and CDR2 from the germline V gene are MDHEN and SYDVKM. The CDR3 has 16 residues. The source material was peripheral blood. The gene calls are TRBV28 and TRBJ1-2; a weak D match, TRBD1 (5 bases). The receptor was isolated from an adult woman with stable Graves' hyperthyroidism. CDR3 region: CASSLSEGQKGYGYTF. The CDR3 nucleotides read TGTGCCAGCAGTTTATCCGAAGGACAAAAGGGTTATGGCTACACCTTC.